These T cell receptor beta chains were read from a single sample in a study of T cell repertoires in cytomegalovirus infection. TCRdb recomputed calls from the reads with MiXCR, one row per CDR3 protein. The data contain 370,000 or so distinct CDR3 sequences, about 32% of them singletons. Their cognate antigens are unknown. This sample comprised cultured PBMCs, obtained from culture after CMV antigen stimulation. The receptors derive from a human donor in good health (CMV status not recorded). Some clones in this sample may be carry-over from other donors' samples. The CDR3 runs from the conserved cysteine through the conserved F or W. D genes are given only for firm matches. Expanded clones get a size class; other rows say once, few or many, or leave the size out.

J gene: TRBJ1-2
D gene: NA
V gene: TRBV7-2
clone size: NA
CDR3 protein: CASSSSRGSGYTF
CDR3 DNA: TGTGCCAGCAGCTCCTCCAGGGGTTCGGGCTACACCTTC

J gene: TRBJ2-4
D gene: TRBD2
V gene: TRBV7-2
clone size: NA
CDR3 protein: CASSQGLAGDSGAKNIQYF
CDR3 DNA: TGTGCCAGCAGCCAGGGACTAGCGGGAGATTCGGGGGCCAAAAACATTCAGTACTTC

J gene: TRBJ1-3
D gene: NA
V gene: TRBV30
clone size: few
CDR3 protein: CAWMGRNTIYF
CDR3 DNA: TGTGCCTGGATGGGGCGAAACACCATATATTTT

J gene: TRBJ2-1
D gene: TRBD2
V gene: TRBV9
clone size: few
CDR3 protein: CASSESGSSYNEQFF
CDR3 DNA: TGTGCCAGCAGCGAAAGCGGGAGCTCCTACAATGAGCAGTTCTTC

J gene: TRBJ1-1
D gene: NA
V gene: TRBV7-6
clone size: NA
CDR3 protein: CASSLALQGGHLNTEAFF
CDR3 DNA: TGTGCCAGCAGCTTAGCTCTTCAGGGCGGGCACTTGAACACTGAAGCTTTCTTT

J gene: TRBJ1-2
D gene: TRBD1
V gene: TRBV19
clone size: NA
CDR3 protein: CASRRTGYNYGYTF
CDR3 DNA: TGTGCCAGTAGGCGGACAGGTTATAACTATGGCTACACCTTC

J gene: TRBJ1-1
D gene: NA
V gene: TRBV6-2/TRBV6-3
clone size: NA
CDR3 protein: CASKSAHTEAFF
CDR3 DNA: TGTGCCAGCAAGTCGGCACACACTGAAGCTTTCTTT

J gene: TRBJ2-7
D gene: TRBD1
V gene: TRBV12-3/TRBV12-4
clone size: few
CDR3 protein: CASSFKVLADRAAEQYF
CDR3 DNA: TGTGCCAGCAGTTTCAAGGTGTTAGCGGACAGGGCGGCCGAGCAGTACTTC

J gene: TRBJ2-1
D gene: TRBD2
V gene: TRBV6-6
clone size: NA
CDR3 protein: CASSVSGSVWQFF
CDR3 DNA: TGTGCCAGCAGTGTTAGCGGGAGCGTCTGGCAGTTCTTC

J gene: TRBJ2-7
D gene: TRBD2
V gene: TRBV7-2
clone size: NA
CDR3 protein: CASSETSGRKSEQYF
CDR3 DNA: TGTGCCAGCAGCGAAACTAGCGGGAGAAAATCCGAGCAGTACTTC

J gene: TRBJ1-5
D gene: TRBD1
V gene: TRBV11-1
clone size: NA
CDR3 protein: CASTNTQDRGEQPQHF
CDR3 DNA: TGTGCCAGCACCAATACCCAAGACAGGGGGGAACAGCCCCAGCATTTT

J gene: TRBJ2-6
D gene: NA
V gene: TRBV28
clone size: few
CDR3 protein: CASSISVSGANVLTF
CDR3 DNA: TGTGCCAGCAGTATATCGGTCTCTGGGGCCAACGTCCTGACTTTC

J gene: TRBJ2-2
D gene: TRBD2
V gene: TRBV6-5
clone size: NA
CDR3 protein: CASRASGTGELFF
CDR3 DNA: TGTGCCAGCAGGGCTAGCGGCACCGGGGAGCTGTTTTTT

J gene: TRBJ2-3
D gene: NA
V gene: TRBV19
clone size: many
CDR3 protein: CASSPRRARSTDTQYF
CDR3 DNA: TGTGCCAGTAGTCCCCGCAGGGCGCGGAGCACAGATACGCAGTATTTT

J gene: TRBJ1-2
D gene: NA
V gene: TRBV12-3/TRBV12-4
clone size: few
CDR3 protein: CASSFSQGEGYTF
CDR3 DNA: TGTGCCAGCAGTTTTTCACAGGGAGAGGGCTACACCTTC

J gene: TRBJ2-2
D gene: NA
V gene: TRBV7-6
clone size: few
CDR3 protein: CASSFMDGNTGELFF
CDR3 DNA: TGTGCCAGCAGCTTCATGGACGGGAACACCGGGGAGCTGTTTTTT

J gene: TRBJ2-2
D gene: TRBD2
V gene: TRBV7-2
clone size: few
CDR3 protein: CASSFGTNRAGELFF
CDR3 DNA: TGTGCCAGCAGCTTTGGGACTAACCGCGCCGGGGAGCTGTTTTTT

J gene: TRBJ1-1
D gene: TRBD1
V gene: TRBV7-6
clone size: many
CDR3 protein: CASSLAGTGVDFAFF
CDR3 DNA: TGTGCCAGCAGCTTGGCCGGGACAGGGGTCGATTTCGCTTTCTTT

J gene: TRBJ1-2
D gene: NA
V gene: TRBV7-8
clone size: few
CDR3 protein: CASRLQGDYGYTF
CDR3 DNA: TGTGCCAGCAGATTACAGGGTGACTATGGCTACACCTTC

J gene: TRBJ1-1
D gene: TRBD1
V gene: TRBV20-1
clone size: NA
CDR3 protein: CSATTGGTIPNTEAFF
CDR3 DNA: TGCAGTGCTACCACAGGGGGCACAATCCCGAACACTGAAGCTTTCTTT